This TCR beta chain appears in the sequencing data of a study of blood T cell repertoires in COVID-19. Study background: Samples came from the United States, Italy and Spain, spanning acute and convalescent COVID-19. Sources were T cells, B-cell-depleted T cells, or PBMCs; the material itself was cDNA or gDNA.

Sequencing used immunoSEQ multiplex PCR; TCRdb keeps in-frame clones, though not all of them. The sample lists some 150,000 clones; about 90% were seen once. This clonotype originated in a man between 45 and 60 years old with acute or convalescent COVID-19. The specimen sequenced was peripheral blood.

The CDR3 nucleotides read TGTGCCAGCAGCTTTGGACAGGCGTTCACTGAAGCTTTCTTT. It is translated as CASSFGQAFTEAFF. This chain connects TRBV5-4 to TRBJ1-1, with 7 bases identical to TRBD1. J lost 4 bases, V lost 2 bases, and 5 bases had no gene match. Germline V lookup: CDR1 SGHNT, CDR2 YYREEE (reference sequence). The CDR3 contains 14 residues.